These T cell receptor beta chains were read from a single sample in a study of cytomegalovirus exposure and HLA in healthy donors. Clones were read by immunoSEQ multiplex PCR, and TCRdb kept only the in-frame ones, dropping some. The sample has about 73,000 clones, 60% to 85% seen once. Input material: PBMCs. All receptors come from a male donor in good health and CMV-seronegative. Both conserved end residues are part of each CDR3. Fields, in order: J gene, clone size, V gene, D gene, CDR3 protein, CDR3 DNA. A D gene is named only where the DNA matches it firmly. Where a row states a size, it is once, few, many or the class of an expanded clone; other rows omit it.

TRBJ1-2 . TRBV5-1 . CASSLGAGGYTF TGCGCCAGCAGCTTGGGGGCGGGTGGCTACACCTTC
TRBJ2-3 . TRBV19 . CASSFRSSDTQYF TGTGCCAGTAGTTTCCGGTCTTCGGATACGCAGTATTTT
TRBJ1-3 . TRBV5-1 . CASSSGRGSGNTIYF TGCGCCAGCAGCTCGGGACGGGGGTCTGGAAACACCATATATTTT
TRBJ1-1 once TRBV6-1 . CASSERGESTEAFF TGTGCCAGCAGTGAGCGGGGCGAGAGCACTGAAGCTTTCTTT
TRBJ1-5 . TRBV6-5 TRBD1 CASRADRGQPQNF TGTGCCAGCAGAGCTGACAGGGGGCAGCCCCAGAATTTT
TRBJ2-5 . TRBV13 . CASSFASSGGETQYF TGTGCCAGCAGCTTTGCTAGCTCCGGAGGGGAGACCCAGTACTTC
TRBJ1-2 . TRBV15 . CATSSDRGSGYTF TGTGCCACCAGCTCCGACCGTGGGAGTGGCTACACCTTC
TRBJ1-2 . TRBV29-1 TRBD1 CSVEAGLATGEGGYTF TGCAGCGTTGAAGCTGGCTTAGCGACAGGGGAGGGTGGCTACACCTTC
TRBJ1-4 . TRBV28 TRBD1 CASSPDRVGEKLFF TGTGCCAGCAGTCCGGACAGGGTGGGGGAAAAACTGTTTTTT
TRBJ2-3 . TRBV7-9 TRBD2 CASSVRTSDTDTQYF TGTGCCAGCAGCGTAAGGACTAGCGACACAGATACGCAGTATTTT
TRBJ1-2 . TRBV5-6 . CASSFSPVLPNLYGYTF TGTGCCAGCAGCTTTTCTCCTGTTCTCCCGAACCTATATGGCTACACCTTC
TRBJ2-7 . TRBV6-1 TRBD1 CASIETGQRGEQYF TGTGCCAGCATTGAAACGGGACAGCGCGGCGAGCAGTACTTC
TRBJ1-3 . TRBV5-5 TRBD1 CASSWGQGNSGNTIYF TGTGCCAGCAGCTGGGGACAGGGGAACTCTGGAAACACCATATATTTT
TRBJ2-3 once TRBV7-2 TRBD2 CASSQKRGTTDTQYF TGTGCCAGCAGCCAAAAGCGGGGAACCACAGATACGCAGTATTTT
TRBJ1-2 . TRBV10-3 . CAISEGRGNYGYTF TGTGCCATCAGTGAAGGCAGGGGTAACTATGGCTACACCTTC
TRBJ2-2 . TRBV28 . CASSPIVVVTGELFF TGTGCCAGCAGTCCTATAGTAGTGGTCACCGGGGAGCTGTTTTTT
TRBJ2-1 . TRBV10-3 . CAISAEALTYNEQFF TGTGCCATCAGCGCGGAGGCCTTAACCTACAATGAGCAGTTCTTC
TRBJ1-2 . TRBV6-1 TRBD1 CASSDPNRGGWGYTF TGTGCCAGCAGTGACCCCAACAGGGGAGGATGGGGCTACACCTTC
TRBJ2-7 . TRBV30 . CAWSRVGEQYF TGTGCCTGGAGCCGAGTTGGCGAGCAGTACTTC
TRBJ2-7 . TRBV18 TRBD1 CASSQGQPHYEQYF TGTGCCAGCTCACAGGGACAGCCCCACTACGAGCAGTACTTC
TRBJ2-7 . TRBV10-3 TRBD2 CAISLTSGNYEQYF TGTGCCATCAGTCTGACTAGCGGCAACTACGAGCAGTACTTC
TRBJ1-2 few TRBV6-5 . CASSPNTYGYTF TGTGCCAGCAGTCCCAACACATATGGCTACACCTTC